This TCR beta chain appears in the sequencing data of a study of cytomegalovirus exposure and HLA in healthy donors (TCRdb year 2017). Looking at the study overall: According to an earlier analysis of 550 to 700 of the donors, about 180 million T cells yielded 120 million or so unique TCR beta sequences and approximately 280 Gb of sequence data. An early release that covered around 590 HLA-typed donors contained 250 to 350 gigabases of sequencing data and 65 million to 100 million unique TCR sequences. Among the roughly 400 genotyped donors, around 81% belonged to the genetic ancestry cluster associated with self-reported Caucasian donors. The study was designed to test whether signatures of past pathogen exposure could be identified by cataloging public T cell receptors. The study profiled the T cell repertoires of around 700 subjects by immunosequencing and related them to cytomegalovirus serostatus. Along with the approximately 670-subject first cohort, a separate validation cohort of over a hundred different subjects was used. To predict cytomegalovirus infection status, the study brought together high-throughput TCR immunosequencing, statistical association of individual TCRs with disease status, and machine learning. A later analysis re-analyzed previously published TCR beta repertoires from roughly 600 donors and added high-resolution HLA genotyping to study TCR occurrence patterns. The later analysis used no new phenotypic data to find candidate immune exposures, relying instead on TCR beta sequences and their occurrence across donors. An earlier analysis of more than 450 of the donors used high-throughput TCR beta sequencing to judge whether each TCR beta V gene segment behaved as functional or pseudogenic. Alongside the repertoire data, information on donor age, sex, ethnicity and CMV serostatus was compiled. In a later genetic analysis, genome-wide SNP genotypes for about three fifths of the roughly 670 donors were used, and that subset was treated as a discovery cohort. Every repertoire in the discovery cohort had been generated on one and the same sequencing platform. Both class I and class II loci were covered by HLA typing, at four-digit resolution. Typing coverage differed by locus: A, B, C, DRB1 and DQB1 were typed in roughly 620-630 donors, DQA1 in around 500, DPA1 in around 600, and DPB1 in roughly 470. Roughly 5 DR-DQ haplotypes were handled as single units for association and clustering because linkage in the cohort was strong. Among some 400 genotyped donors of the cohort, an average of approximately 240,000 unique TCR beta nucleotide sequences was sequenced per donor, of which 15% to 20% were non-productive. Broader findings and caveats from the paper: Most TCR sequences were seen in very few donors, while some public TCRs were found in many individuals. The study gave a list of 150 to 200 TCR beta chains associated with cytomegalovirus. In a later genetic analysis, a missense DCLRE1C variant was associated with V-gene and J-gene trimming of TCR beta chains, and the association was replicated in an independent cohort. A few of the identified cytomegalovirus-associated TCR beta chains were confirmed in vitro to be specific for cytomegalovirus antigens. Because some donors lacked HLA typing at each locus, the association tests relied only on the typed subset. The presence/absence analyses assumed that sequencing depth was roughly uniform across donors, and that assumption may not be true. When HLA alleles, especially DR and DQ, strongly co-occurred, TCR associations were difficult to assign to individual alleles. Because counts were too low, about 18 rarely observed V segments, including chromosome 9 orphons, were excluded from the earlier analysis of several hundred of the donors. The cohort was sequenced for TCR beta chains only, and without alpha or paired-chain data the features that could be detected were limited. The classifier was reported to diagnose cytomegalovirus status with high specificity and sensitivity in both the original and validation cohorts. For the cohort, immune exposure information was limited to CMV serostatus. Specific HLA alleles were associated with 16,951 TCR beta sequences at a false discovery rate of 0.05 in a later analysis. The authors suggested that the approach could potentially be generalized to other disease states and immunological phenotypes. A later analysis reported that several top co-occurrence clusters appeared linked to parvovirus B19, influenza, CMV and Epstein-Barr virus. In an earlier analysis of around 600 of the donors, most TCR beta V segments were observed in productive rearrangements about 87% or about 30% of the time, broadly matching IMGT annotations. In a later analysis, the rate of TCR association differed among HLA loci, with DRB1 alleles having the most associated TCRs and HLA-C alleles having the fewest. The 87-base-pair reads could not distinguish some IMGT-functional V segments, including TRBV6-2 and TRBV6-3, so those segments were excluded. A later analysis found that HLA-associated TCR beta chains were more clonally expanded and had lower generation probabilities than equally common non-associated chains. Correlated functional status among segregating V segments might reflect linkage disequilibrium, but an unknown experimental factor could not be ruled out. A further reported finding was that TCR beta sequences accurately predicted the HLA-A and HLA-B alleles for most subjects in the first cohort. A later analysis found that most CMV-associated TCR beta chains appeared HLA-restricted, with HLA associations seemingly driven largely by CMV exposure. A cluster of highly shared sequence variants was judged likely to be a technical artifact of the sequencing pipeline. In a later genetic analysis, fewer N-insertions in productive TCRs were reported among donors in an Asian-associated ancestry cluster than the 666-donor mean.

The cohort comprised fewer than 750 healthy bone marrow donors. At the time of sampling, every cohort member was nominally healthy, though immune exposures that went unrecorded were likely present. The donor tested CMV seronegative, placing the donor among the 350 to 400 seronegative members of the cohort. A peripheral blood sample was collected from each donor, and TCR beta sequencing was performed on peripheral blood mononuclear cells. The Qiagen DNeasy Blood Extraction Kit was used to extract genomic DNA from the blood cell samples. The germline V gene supplies CDR1 MGHRA and CDR2 YSYEKL. Between the V and J ends, shortened by 0 bases and 4 bases respectively, the junction contains 10 bases. Taken from cysteine to phenylalanine, the CDR3 has 15 residues. Of all the DNA, just the CDR3 is kept, 45 bases in frame from base 1. The library was produced with the immunoSEQ multiplex PCR assay. For the multiplex PCR, a mixture combining 60 forward primers for TCR Vbeta segments and 13 reverse primers for TCR Jbeta segments was used. The CDR3 region of rearranged TCR beta genes was amplified from genomic DNA with a multiplex PCR assay. The amplified TCR beta libraries were sequenced on the Illumina HiSeq System as 87-base-pair reads. On the study's bioinformatics: In a later analysis, tens of millions of unique TCR beta chains were counted across the 500 to 700 repertoires, and approximately 11 million of these chains were shared by at least two donors. A nearest-neighbor algorithm error-corrected the raw reads and collapsed the reads into unique sequences, merging closely related sequences to remove PCR and sequencing errors. CDR3 sequences were aligned to IMGT reference sequences to assign V, D and J gene segments. For a sequence to be retained, at least a six-nucleotide match to both a V gene segment and a J gene segment was required. Rearrangements were classified as productive when the CDR3 lacked stop codons and remained in frame with V and J, and all other rearrangements were classified as non-productive. CDR3 was defined by IMGT convention, running from the second conserved V-encoded cysteine to the conserved J-encoded phenylalanine. Sequences without an unambiguous match to a single V gene segment were excluded from the earlier analysis of 450 to 750 of the donors. An earlier analysis of approximately 590 of the donors classified V segments as functional when productive rearrangements were above 56.7% and as segregating when the standard deviation between donors was above 5%. A statistical classification framework was built to diagnose cytomegalovirus status from the catalog of TCR beta chain sequences. In a later analysis, TCR nucleotide sequences were compared against IMGT/GENE-DB human TR gene sequences so that V and J genes could be assigned. In a later analysis, CDR3 sequences and most-parsimonious VDJ recombination scenarios were assigned using the TCRdist pipeline. In a later analysis, each TCR beta chain was defined by its CDR3 amino acid sequence together with its V-gene family, and reads lacking a unique V-gene family were excluded. As a way to deal with suspected cross-contamination and a sequencing artifact, a later analysis dropped nearly 600 nucleotide sequences that were highly shared and had low generation probability. A later analysis calculated a clonal expansion index for each public chain from normalized within-repertoire ranks of inferred template counts. In a later analysis, generation probabilities were computed using a VDJ recombination model fitted to out-of-frame rearrangements, and the results were checked against IGoR. In a later analysis, TCR-TCR, TCR-HLA and TCR-CMV co-occurrence was scored with hypergeometric tests, and a repertoire-size bias correction was applied to TCR pairs. In a later analysis, false discovery rates were estimated by permuting HLA or CMV assignments 20 times. In a later analysis, co-occurring TCRs were grouped with DBSCAN, and TCRdist sequence similarity was added when clustering was performed within HLA-allele-positive subsets. For co-occurrence clustering, repertoires with fewer than 30,000 or more than 120,000 public chains were excluded, along with four or five repertoires with anomalous nucleotide sharing. Held by TCRdb, this immuneACCESS table contains in-frame sequences only and omits some clones. Under half of the omission traces to an unresolved V gene where checked; the cause of the rest is unknown. V, J and clone size are those of that table, while D and trimming were read from the DNA. This sample has about 120,000 clones in its table, and 80% of those were observed once. The biggest ten clones account for roughly 3% of the sample.

Points on this clone: Which antigen it targets is not known. Base qualities are not at hand, and no much larger clone is one base apart.

The clonotype was recovered from a male donor in good health and CMV-seronegative. The chain is assembled from TRBV4-1 and TRBJ1-5; 5 matching bases give a weak D call of TRBD1. Sequences were obtained from PBMCs. The CDR3 reads CASSQEFGGNQPQHF. The DNA sequence follows: TGCGCCAGCAGCCAAGAATTCGGGGGAAATCAGCCCCAGCATTTT.